This entry concerns a single TCR beta chain. The antigen is unknown. Generated by immunoSEQ multiplex PCR, the TCRdb table keeps only in-frame clones and is missing some. The sample lists about 2.1 million clones; just over 90% were seen once. CD45RO-negative, CCR7-positively selected cells formed the naive CD8 fraction, excluding terminally differentiated effector memory CD45RA+ cells. Each sample came from a Caucasian adult donor living in Nashville, Tennessee. In germline, CDR1 is SQVTM, CDR2 ANQGSEA. The CDR3 loop spans 15 amino acids. V was shortened by 0 bases and J by 8 bases, with 18 bases between the two germline ends. The data were taken from a study of shared clonotypes between healthy human individuals. Study results and limitations: With a few donors compared, 4.5% to 6.5% of naive CD4 clonotypes were shared.

The chain has TRBV29-1 and TRBJ2-3, with D possibly TRBD1 on 6 matching bases. Input material: naive CD8+ T cells from PBMCs. The sequence came from a man aged 18 to 35 in good health. Some clones in this sample may be carry-over from other donors' samples. The CDR3 loop reads CSVEDGQLQAITQYF. The CDR3, as DNA: TGCAGCGTTGAAGATGGACAGCTCCAAGCTATTACGCAGTATTTT.